The present entry profiles one T cell receptor (beta chain) with its context. The data were taken from a study of cytomegalovirus exposure and HLA in healthy donors. Between the trimmed V and J ends, which lost 3 bases and 7 bases, there was a span of 16 bases. The germline V gene encodes CDR1 SGDLS and CDR2 YYNGEE. The CDR3 contains 15 residues. Only in-frame clones appear in the TCRdb table, and some are missing; sequencing was by immunoSEQ multiplex PCR. The data hold more than 250,000 clones, with less than 95% observed a single time. This chain connects TRBV9 to TRBJ2-2; possibly TRBD2 for D (5 bases). The sequenced sample was PBMCs. The source is a woman aged 25 to 45 in good health and CMV-seronegative. This chain's CDR3 is CASSATHPRGGELFF. For the CDR3, the DNA is TGTGCCAGCAGCGCTACTCACCCCCGGGGCGGGGAGCTGTTTTTT.